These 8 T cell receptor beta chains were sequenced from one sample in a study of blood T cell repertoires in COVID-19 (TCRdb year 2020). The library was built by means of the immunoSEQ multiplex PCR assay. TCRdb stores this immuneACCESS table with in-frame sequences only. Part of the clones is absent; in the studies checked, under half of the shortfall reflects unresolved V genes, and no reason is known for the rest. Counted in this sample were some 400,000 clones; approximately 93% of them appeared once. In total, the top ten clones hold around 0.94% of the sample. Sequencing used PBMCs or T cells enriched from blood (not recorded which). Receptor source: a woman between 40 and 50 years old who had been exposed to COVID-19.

CDR3 DNA: TGTGCCACCAGCAGACCAGGACTAGCGGGAACCCGGGAGCTGTTTTTT. Its translation: CATSRPGLAGTRELFF. This chain uses TRBV15 with TRBJ2-2; 12 bases match TRBD2. After removal of 2 bases from V and 9 bases from J, the junction contained 7 bases not matched to a gene. Germline V CDR1 and CDR2: LNHNV, YYDKDF (reference sequence). The CDR3 spans 16 residues.

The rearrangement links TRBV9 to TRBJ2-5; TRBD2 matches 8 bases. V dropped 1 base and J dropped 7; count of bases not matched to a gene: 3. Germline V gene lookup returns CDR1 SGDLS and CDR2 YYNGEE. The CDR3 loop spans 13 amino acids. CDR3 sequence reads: CASSVTSGGTQYF. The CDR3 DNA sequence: TGTGCCAGCAGCGTAACGAGCGGGGGGACCCAGTACTTC. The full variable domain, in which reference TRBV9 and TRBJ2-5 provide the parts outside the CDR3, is DSGVTQTPKHLITATGQRVTLRCSPRSGDLSVYWYQQSLDQGLQFLIQYYNGEERAKGNILERFSAQQFPDLHSELNLSSLELGDSALYFCASSVTSGGTQYFGPGTRLLVL.

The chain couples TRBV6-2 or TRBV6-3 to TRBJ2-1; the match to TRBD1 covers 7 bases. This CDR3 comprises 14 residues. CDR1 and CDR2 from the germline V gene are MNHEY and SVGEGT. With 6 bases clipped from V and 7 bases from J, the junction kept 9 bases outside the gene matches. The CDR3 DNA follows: TGTGCCAGCAGCACTCCGACAGGGCAAAATGAGCAGTTCTTC. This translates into CASSTPTGQNEQFF.

The CDR3 is CASSRSTGINSPLHF. CDR3 DNA: TGTGCCAGCAGCCGCTCGACGGGTATTAATTCACCCCTCCACTTT. V is TRBV7-2 and J is TRBJ1-6; no reliable D call. CDR1 is SGHTA and CDR2 is FQGNSA in the germline V gene. V lost 5 bases to trimming and J lost 6 bases, with 14 bases between them. CDR3 length: 15 residues.

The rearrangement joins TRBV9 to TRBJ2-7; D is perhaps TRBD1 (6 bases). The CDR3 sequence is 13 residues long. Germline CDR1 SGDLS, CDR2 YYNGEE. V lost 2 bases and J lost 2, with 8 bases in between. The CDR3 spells CASSVGTTYEQYF. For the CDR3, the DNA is TGTGCCAGCAGCGTCGGGACAACCTACGAGCAGTACTTC. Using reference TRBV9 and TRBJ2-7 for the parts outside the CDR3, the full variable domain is DSGVTQTPKHLITATGQRVTLRCSPRSGDLSVYWYQQSLDQGLQFLIQYYNGEERAKGNILERFSAQQFPDLHSELNLSSLELGDSALYFCASSVGTTYEQYFGPGTRLTVT.

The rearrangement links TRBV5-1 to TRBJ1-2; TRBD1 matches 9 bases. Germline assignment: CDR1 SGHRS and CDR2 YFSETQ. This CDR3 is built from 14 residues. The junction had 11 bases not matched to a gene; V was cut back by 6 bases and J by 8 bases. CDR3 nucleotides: TGCGCCAGCACCGCCGGGACAGGGTTCGAAGGCTACACCTTC. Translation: CASTAGTGFEGYTF.

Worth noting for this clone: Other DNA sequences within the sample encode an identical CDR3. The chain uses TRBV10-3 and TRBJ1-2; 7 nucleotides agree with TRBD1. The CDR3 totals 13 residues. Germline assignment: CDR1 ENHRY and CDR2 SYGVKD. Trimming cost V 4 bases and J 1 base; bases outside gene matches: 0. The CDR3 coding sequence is TGTGCCATCAGTGGACAGGGTAACTATGGCTACACCTTC. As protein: CAISGQGNYGYTF.

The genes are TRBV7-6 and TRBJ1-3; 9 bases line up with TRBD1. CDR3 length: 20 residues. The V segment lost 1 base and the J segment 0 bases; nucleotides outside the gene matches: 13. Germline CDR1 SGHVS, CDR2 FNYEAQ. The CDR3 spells CASSLDPRDRASFSGNTIYF. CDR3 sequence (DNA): TGTGCCAGCAGCTTAGATCCGCGGGACAGGGCTTCCTTCTCTGGAAACACCATATATTTT.